This passage covers 21 T cell receptor beta chains from one sample sequenced in a study of T cell responses to AZD1222 COVID-19 vaccine. TCRdb's copy holds only in-frame clones and misses some; the assay was immunoSEQ multiplex PCR. The data show over 100,000 clones, less than 90% seen once. This material consisted of peripheral blood, taken on day 0 of AZD1222 vaccination. Every receptor here comes from an adult in good health.

The chain has TRBV19 and TRBJ1-1; D call uncertain. V lost 4 bases and J 1 base, leaving 10 bases between the germline ends. The CDR3 sequence is 14 residues long. Germline values: CDR1 LNHDA, CDR2 SQIVND (reference sequence). The CDR3 nucleotides are TGTGCCAGTAGTAGGAAGGGATGGAACACTGAAGCTTTCTTT. The encoded protein is CASSRKGWNTEAFF.

The rearrangement uses TRBV19 and TRBJ2-1; TRBD1 matches at 8 bases. CDR1 and CDR2 (germline): LNHDA, SQIVND (reference sequence). The CDR3 is 15 residues long. V dropped 6 bases and J dropped 4; count of bases not matched to a gene: 8. The CDR3 here is CASRAGGVRYNEQFF. As DNA, the CDR3 is TGTGCCAGTAGAGCAGGGGGCGTACGTTACAATGAGCAGTTCTTC.

This chain connects TRBV7-3 to TRBJ2-3; D is unclear. Per germline, CDR1 SGHTA and CDR2 FQGTGA. The CDR3 is 15 residues long. Deletions cut 0 bases from V and 0 bases from J, with 7 bases between. The CDR3 DNA is TGTGCCAGCAGCTTAACTAGGAGTAGCACAGATACGCAGTATTTT. Amino acid sequence: CASSLTRSSTDTQYF. Full variable domain (missing parts from reference TRBV7-3 and TRBJ2-3): GAGVSQTPSNKVTEKGKYVELRCDPISGHTALYWYRQSLGQGPEFLIYFQGTGAADDSGLPNDRFFAVRPEGSVSTLKIQRTERGDSAVYLCASSLTRSSTDTQYFGPGTRLTVL.

The chain links TRBV7-9 to TRBJ2-7, with D unresolved. The V gene lost 5 bases and the J gene lost 3 bases, with 8 bases spanning the gap. Germline V lookup: CDR1 SEHNR, CDR2 FQNEAQ (reference sequence). The CDR3 runs to 12 residues. The CDR3 sequence: CASSTNLYEQYF. The CDR3 DNA is TGTGCCAGCAGCACGAACCTCTACGAGCAGTACTTC.

The rearrangement uses TRBV30 and TRBJ2-1, with 10 nucleotides matching TRBD1. The V gene end was trimmed by 5 bases and the J gene end by 7 bases; junction bases not matched to a gene: 8. CDR1 is GTSNPN and CDR2 is SVGIG in the germline V gene (reference sequence). The CDR3 contains 14 residues. The CDR3 nucleotides are TGTGCCTGGGTCGGGACAGGGGAAAGGAATGAGCAGTTCTTC. It yields the protein CAWVGTGERNEQFF.

Only one count was recorded for this clone. The chain carries TRBV19 and TRBJ1-5, with 9 nucleotides matching TRBD1. CDR1 is LNHDA, CDR2 SQIVND, per germline (reference sequence). The CDR3 covers 17 residues. V lost 8 bases to trimming and J lost 2 bases; unmatched junction nucleotides: 13. This CDR3 is CASASSRDRAGNQPQHF. The CDR3, as DNA: TGTGCCAGTGCTAGTTCCCGGGACAGGGCCGGCAATCAGCCCCAGCATTTT.

The chain is built from TRBV28 and TRBJ1-1, with D unresolved. The V and J ends lost 8 bases and 4 bases respectively, with 8 bases between them. Germline V gene lookup returns CDR1 MDHEN and CDR2 SYDVKM. CDR3 length: 11 amino acids. CDR3 sequence: CASWVGTEAFF. In DNA form, the CDR3 reads TGTGCCAGCTGGGTGGGCACTGAAGCTTTCTTT.

This sequence joins TRBV28 and TRBJ1-3; no reliable D call. From germline, CDR1 is MDHEN and CDR2 SYDVKM. The CDR3 contains 16 residues. The V gene lost 5 bases and the J gene lost 1 base, with 15 bases spanning the gap. Written as DNA, the CDR3 is TGTGCCAGCAGTACCCTTCCGGGATTATCTGGAAACACCATATATTTT. Its protein product is CASSTLPGLSGNTIYF.

In this sample, this clone turned up a few times. The V and J genes are TRBV29-1 and TRBJ2-2; D may be TRBD1 or TRBD2 (5 bases each). V gave up 6 bases and J gave up 1 base, with 9 bases separating them. The CDR3 has 13 amino acids. The germline CDR1 and CDR2 sequences are SQVTM and ANQGSEA. CDR3 sequence reads: CSVSGQNTGELFF. CDR3 in DNA: TGCAGCGTCAGCGGACAGAACACCGGGGAGCTGTTTTTT.

V usage is TRBV19 and J usage is TRBJ1-6; D ambiguous. Per the germline V gene, CDR1 is LNHDA and CDR2 is SQIVND (reference sequence). Trimming took 6 bases from V and 5 from J, leaving 17 bases between them. There are 16 residues in the CDR3. CDR3 sequence reads: CASSPILGANNSPLHF. CDR3 DNA sequence: TGTGCCAGTAGCCCTATATTGGGCGCGAATAATTCACCCCTCCACTTT. The variable domain in full, completed from reference TRBV19 and TRBJ1-6, reads DGGITQSPKYLFRKEGQNVTLSCEQNLNHDAMYWYRQDPGQGLRLIYYSQIVNDFQKGDIAEGYSVSREKKESFPLTVTSAQKNPTAFYLCASSPILGANNSPLHFGNGTRLTVT.

The chain recombines TRBV13 with TRBJ2-1; the match to TRBD1 covers 8 bases. Looked up from germline, CDR1 is PRHDT and CDR2 is FYEKMQ (reference sequence). The V segment lost 4 bases and the J segment 10 bases; nucleotides outside the gene matches: 6. The CDR3 is 13 residues long. The CDR3 here is CASSWGQAGEQFF. The CDR3 DNA is TGTGCCAGCAGCTGGGGACAGGCGGGGGAGCAGTTCTTC.

CDR3 sequence reads: CASSGTTYEQYF. The CDR3 coding sequence is TGTGCCAGTTCCGGGACTACCTACGAGCAGTACTTC. The genes are TRBV6-5 and TRBJ2-7; TRBD2 matches 7 bases. Germline loops: CDR1 MNHEY, CDR2 SVGAGI. The J segment lost 2 bases and the V segment lost 9 bases, leaving 4 bases of the junction unmatched. The CDR3 consists of 12 residues.

The rearrangement joins TRBV28 to TRBJ1-2; 10 nucleotides align to TRBD1. The CDR3 covers 12 residues. Germline CDR1 and CDR2: MDHEN and SYDVKM. The J segment lost 8 bases and the V segment lost 11 bases, leaving 8 bases of the junction unmatched. The DNA for the CDR3 is TGTGCCTCCGGGACAGGGGTCTTAGGCTACACCTTC. Its translation is CASGTGVLGYTF.

This clone was observed a few times. The chain combines TRBV5-1 with TRBJ2-7, with D unresolved. Germline CDR1 reads SGHRS; CDR2 reads YFSETQ. The CDR3 is 12 residues long. V gave up 3 bases and J gave up 6 bases, with 10 bases separating them. CDR3 protein: CASSSTLREQYF. CDR3 DNA sequence: TGCGCCAGCAGCTCCACATTACGCGAGCAGTACTTC.

This clone was counted only a few times. DNA for the CDR3: TGTGCCACCAGCAGAGATAAGAGGACGAACACTGAAGCTTTCTTT. As protein: CATSRDKRTNTEAFF. The V call is TRBV15, the J call TRBJ1-1; D is unclear. With 0 bases removed from V and 1 base from J, the gap between germline ends came to 9 bases. The CDR3 covers 15 residues. Germline values: CDR1 LNHNV, CDR2 YYDKDF (reference sequence).

The V and J genes are TRBV6-1 and TRBJ2-3, with a weak D call TRBD1 (5 bases). Germline assignment: CDR1 MNHNS and CDR2 SASEGT. V was cut by 1 base and J by 8 bases, with 13 bases left in between. This CDR3 is 14 amino acids long. The CDR3, as DNA: TGTGCCAGCAGTGAAGTACAGGAGAGGAGTACGCAGTATTTT. This sequence encodes CASSEVQERSTQYF.

V is TRBV2 and J is TRBJ2-1; 12 bases fit TRBD2. The CDR3 covers 14 residues. Germline CDR1 SNHLY, CDR2 FYNNEI. Trimming cost V 6 bases and J 7 bases; bases outside gene matches: 4. CDR3 coding DNA: TGTGCCAGCAGCCCCGGGACTAGCGGGAATGAGCAGTTCTTC. Protein sequence: CASSPGTSGNEQFF.

The chain carries TRBV7-6 and TRBJ1-1, with D possibly TRBD1 on 5 matching bases. The CDR3 covers 14 residues. V shed 0 bases and J shed 11 bases, with 16 bases lying between them. Germline V gene lookup returns CDR1 SGHVS and CDR2 FNYEAQ. CDR3 nucleotides: TGTGCCAGCAGCTTAGCGAGGGGTCTTGAGGGCGCTTTCTTT. Translating it yields CASSLARGLEGAFF.

This clone has just one count. The rearrangement links TRBV5-1 to TRBJ1-3, with 7 bases matching TRBD1. CDR3 length: 15 residues. V dropped 0 bases and J dropped 1; count of bases not matched to a gene: 1. CDR1 and CDR2 (germline): SGHRS, YFSETQ. Written as DNA, the CDR3 is TGCGCCAGCAGCTTGGCGACAGGGTCTGGAAACACCATATATTTT. Translated: CASSLATGSGNTIYF.

Comment on this clone: Other DNA sequences in the sample encode the same CDR3. This CDR3 reads CASRGSSYNSPLHF. The CDR3 DNA follows: TGTGCCTCACGGGGGAGCTCCTATAATTCACCCCTCCACTTT. The rearrangement joins TRBV28 to TRBJ1-6, with a weak D call TRBD1 (5 bases). From germline, CDR1 is MDHEN and CDR2 SYDVKM. Trimming took 11 bases from V and 0 from J, leaving 11 bases between them. The CDR3 spans 14 residues.

This clone was picked up a small number of times. The chain employs TRBV9 and TRBJ2-7; possible D gene TRBD1, 6 bases. V shed 4 bases and J shed 6 bases, with 23 bases lying between them. The CDR3 covers 16 residues. The germline V gene encodes CDR1 SGDLS and CDR2 YYNGEE. CDR3 protein: CASSPDPRGTWLEQYF. The CDR3 nucleotides read TGTGCCAGCAGCCCCGACCCCAGGGGAACATGGCTCGAGCAGTACTTC. The whole variable domain, filled in from reference TRBV9 and TRBJ2-7, reads DSGVTQTPKHLITATGQRVTLRCSPRSGDLSVYWYQQSLDQGLQFLIQYYNGEERAKGNILERFSAQQFPDLHSELNLSSLELGDSALYFCASSPDPRGTWLEQYFGPGTRLTVT.